What follows are 23 T cell receptor beta chains derived from one specimen sequenced in a study of vaccination and CD4 T cells after COVID-19. Scientists ran DNA taken from cultured CD4+ T cells through the Oncomine TCR Beta short-read assay for sequencing. TCRdb analysed the PCR reads with MiXCR anew, one entry per CDR3 protein. The sample contains around 19,000 distinct CDR3 sequences, about 52% of which appear only once. The treatment here: roughly 10-day PBMC culture with coronavirus spike peptide pools or control peptides (ViraFEST assay). Which antigens these TCRs recognize remains unknown. The sequenced sample was CD4+ T cells from blood, cultured in vitro. The receptors originated from a human donor who had recovered from COVID-19.

This clonotype appeared a few times. V gene TRBV5-1 combines with J gene TRBJ2-3, with D maybe TRBD2 (6 bases). V lost 0 bases, J lost 0 bases, and 8 bases lay in between. The CDR3 extends over 15 amino acids. CDR1 SGHRS and CDR2 YFSETQ come from the germline V gene. The CDR3: CASSLDGRSTDTQYF. CDR3 bases: TGCGCCAGCAGCTTGGACGGGAGAAGCACAGATACGCAGTATTTT.

In its sample, this clonotype was seen a few times. The rearrangement uses TRBV2 and TRBJ1-2; TRBD1 is a possible D gene (6 bases). The V gene's germline CDR1 is SNHLY and CDR2 FYNNEI. The CDR3 consists of 13 residues. Trimming stripped 8 bases from V and 8 bases from J, with 18 bases between. Written as DNA, the CDR3 is TGTGCCAGCTTCGAAGGGGGGCTTGGAGGCTACACCTTC. Its protein product is CASFEGGLGGYTF. The whole variable domain, filled in from reference TRBV2 and TRBJ1-2, reads EPEVTQTPSHQVTQMGQEVILRCVPISNHLYFYWYRQILGQKVEFLVSFYNNEISEKSEIFDDQFSVERPDGSNFTLKIRSTKLEDSAMYFCASFEGGLGGYTFGSGTRLTVV.

The sample holds a few counts of this clonotype. The chain joins TRBV11-3 to TRBJ1-6; a possible D gene is TRBD1 (5 bases). Germline V CDR1 and CDR2: SGHNT, YENEEA. The CDR3 consists of 15 residues. The V end lost 2 bases, the J end lost 10 bases, and 15 bases lay between the germline ends. The CDR3 region has the DNA TGTGCCAGCAGCTTAATTGGGACCCTGGGGTCACCCCTCCACTTT. Its translation: CASSLIGTLGSPLHF.

This clonotype has more than one count but fewer than ten. This rearrangement joins TRBV6-1 to TRBJ2-7; 8 nucleotides agree with TRBD1. The J segment lost 7 bases and the V segment lost 6 bases, leaving 8 bases of the junction unmatched. This CDR3 contains 13 residues. Germline V CDR1 and CDR2: MNHNS, SASEGT. CDR3 nucleotide sequence: TGTGCCAGCAGCGGTGACAGGGGCGGAGAGCAGTACTTC. As protein: CASSGDRGGEQYF.

This clonotype turned up a few times. The V call is TRBV19, the J call TRBJ1-1; perhaps TRBD1 as D (6 bases). The germline V gene encodes CDR1 LNHDA and CDR2 SQIVND (reference sequence). The CDR3 spans 17 residues. V lost 7 bases and J 0 bases, leaving 21 bases between the germline ends. CDR3 protein: CASKLQDSVVMNTEAFF. CDR3 in DNA: TGTGCCAGTAAGCTTCAGGACAGTGTGGTAATGAACACTGAAGCTTTCTTT.

This chain uses TRBV7-9 with TRBJ2-5; a weak D match, TRBD2 (6 bases). The CDR3 loop spans 15 amino acids. V was clipped by 4 bases and J by 5 bases, with 17 bases between them. The germline CDR1 and CDR2 sequences are SEHNR and FQNEAQ (reference sequence). The CDR3 reads CASSSGTLHGETQYF. In DNA, the CDR3 is TGTGCCAGCAGCTCCGGGACTCTACACGGGGAGACCCAGTACTTC.

The table lists this clonotype with a count of one. This sequence joins TRBV6-2 or TRBV6-3 and TRBJ2-3; D unclear. The CDR3 covers 11 residues. Per the germline V gene, CDR1 is MNHEY and CDR2 is SVGEGT. The V end was cut by 6 bases, the J end by 5 bases, with 6 bases between. The CDR3 here is CASSQRDTQYF. The CDR3 nucleotides read TGTGCCAGCAGCCAACGAGATACGCAGTATTTT.

The rearrangement joins TRBV7-9 to TRBJ2-2; D ambiguous. The CDR3 has 14 amino acids. V dropped 6 bases and J dropped 0 bases, with 8 bases sitting between them. Germline lookup yields CDR1 SEHNR and CDR2 FQNEAQ (reference sequence). The CDR3, as DNA: TGTGCCAGCAGTTCGGACGCGAACACCGGGGAGCTGTTTTTT. It codes for CASSSDANTGELFF.

Written as DNA, the CDR3 is TGCAGTGCTGAGATTGGGCGGGGGACCAACACCGGGGAGCTGTTTTTT. Its translation is CSAEIGRGTNTGELFF. The genes are TRBV20-1 and TRBJ2-2, with TRBD2 matching over 7 bases. V gave up 5 bases and J gave up 2 bases; unmatched junction bases: 11. Germline V gene sequence: CDR1 DFQATT, CDR2 SNEGSKA (reference sequence). The CDR3 runs 16 residues.

The V gene is TRBV7-2, the J gene TRBJ2-2; D remains ambiguous. The CDR3 loop spans 15 amino acids. The V end lost 1 base, the J end lost 4 bases, and 10 bases lay between the germline ends. The germline CDR1 and CDR2 sequences are SGHTA and FQGNSA. DNA of the CDR3: TGTGCCAGCAGCTTAGATCCCAAGCTCACCGGGGAGCTGTTTTTT. As protein: CASSLDPKLTGELFF.

This sequence joins TRBV11-1 and TRBJ2-3; D not resolved. CDR3 size: 14 residues. The V and J ends lost 5 bases and 6 bases respectively, with 15 bases between them. Germline CDR1 is SGHAT and CDR2 is FQDESV (reference sequence). The CDR3 sequence: CASSQDTRGDTQYF. For the CDR3, the DNA is TGTGCCAGCAGCCAAGACACCCGTGGCGATACGCAGTATTTT.

The V call is TRBV3-1, the J call TRBJ1-1, with a weak D call TRBD1 (6 bases). This CDR3 region has 12 residues. Trimming took 3 bases from V and 8 from J, leaving 10 bases between them. Germline V lookup: CDR1 LGHDT, CDR2 YNNKEL (reference sequence). The CDR3 spells CASSHSQGEAFF. The CDR3 coding sequence is TGTGCCAGCAGCCATTCACAGGGAGAAGCTTTCTTT.

V gene TRBV4-2 combines with J gene TRBJ1-2, with D perhaps TRBD1 (5 bases). This CDR3 has 14 residues. Germline V CDR1 and CDR2: LGHNA, YNFKEQ. Trimming removed 1 base from V and 3 bases from J, with 9 bases in between. The CDR3 spells CASSQAGGYYGYTF. The CDR3 DNA is TGTGCCAGCAGCCAAGCCGGGGGTTACTATGGCTACACCTTC.

The J gene is TRBJ1-2, the V gene TRBV7-9, with TRBD1 as a possible D gene (6 bases). V lost 1 base to trimming and J lost 7 bases, with 13 bases between them. This CDR3 comprises 14 residues. Germline loops: CDR1 SEHNR, CDR2 FQNEAQ (reference sequence). CDR3 protein: CASSLDRGAGGYTF. CDR3 in DNA: TGTGCCAGCAGCTTAGACCGGGGGGCCGGTGGCTACACCTTC.

The chain links TRBV5-4 to TRBJ2-7, with 8 bases fitting TRBD1. This CDR3 has 17 amino acids. In germline, CDR1 is SGHNT, CDR2 YYREEE (reference sequence). Trimming at V came to 4 bases and at J to 2 bases, leaving 14 bases not matched to a gene. The DNA for the CDR3 is TGTGCCAGCAGCCCCACTACAGGGGGTTACGAAACCTACGAGCAGTACTTC. Its translation: CASSPTTGGYETYEQYF.

This chain links TRBV20-1 with TRBJ2-7; TRBD2 matches 12 bases. The CDR3 runs to 16 residues. V was clipped by 1 base and J by 4 bases; unmatched bases: 8. Germline CDR1 DFQATT, CDR2 SNEGSKA (reference sequence). The CDR3 DNA is TGCAGTGCTAGAGGGATGACTAGCGGGAGATCTTACGAGCAGTACTTC. It yields the protein CSARGMTSGRSYEQYF.

This clonotype came up a few times. The chain joins TRBV12-3 or TRBV12-4 to TRBJ1-5; D is perhaps TRBD1 (5 bases). This CDR3 spans 15 amino acids. V lost 1 base, J lost 2 bases, and 9 bases lay in between. The CDR3 sequence is CASSLGGGGNQPQHF. The CDR3 coding sequence is TGTGCCAGCAGTTTAGGTGGGGGTGGCAATCAGCCCCAGCATTTT.

V is TRBV7-2 and J is TRBJ2-4, with D perhaps matching TRBD1 (6 bases). CDR1 and CDR2 from the germline V gene are SGHTA and FQGNSA. Trimming shortened V by 5 bases and J by 1 base, and 15 bases separated the two germline ends. This CDR3 region has 16 residues. The CDR3 here is CASSIQGAPAKNIQYF. The CDR3, as DNA: TGTGCCAGCAGCATACAGGGAGCACCGGCCAAAAACATTCAGTACTTC.

V usage is TRBV6-1 and J usage is TRBJ2-2, with 7 bases aligning to TRBD1. There are 14 residues in the CDR3. V was clipped by 5 bases and J by 1 base; unmatched bases: 1. Germline CDR1 and CDR2: MNHNS and SASEGT. In DNA form, the CDR3 reads TGTGCCAGCAGTCGGACAGGGAACACCGGGGAGCTGTTTTTT. This sequence encodes CASSRTGNTGELFF.

The gene calls are TRBV20-1 and TRBJ1-1; possibly TRBD1 for D (6 bases). Germline V gene lookup returns CDR1 DFQATT and CDR2 SNEGSKA (reference sequence). This CDR3 is built from 16 residues. Deletions cut 6 bases from V and 0 bases from J, with 20 bases between. CDR3 in amino acids: CSADQEAGVMNTEAFF. CDR3 DNA sequence: TGCAGTGCCGATCAAGAGGCAGGGGTTATGAACACTGAAGCTTTCTTT.

The J gene is TRBJ1-5, the V gene TRBV28; D unresolved. This CDR3 contains 12 residues. CDR1 MDHEN and CDR2 SYDVKM come from the germline V gene. The V gene lost 8 bases and the J gene lost 3 bases, with 8 bases spanning the gap. The CDR3 spells CASWRTNQPQHF. For the CDR3, the DNA is TGTGCCAGCTGGCGGACCAATCAGCCCCAGCATTTT.

This clonotype appeared a single time. This sequence joins TRBV30 and TRBJ2-3; 8 positions agree with TRBD2. J gave up 6 bases and V 1 base, and 3 bases lay outside the gene matches. Germline lookup yields CDR1 GTSNPN and CDR2 SVGIG (reference sequence). The CDR3 spans 13 residues. CDR3 sequence reads: CAWSAAGADTQYF. The CDR3 DNA reads TGTGCCTGGAGTGCAGCGGGGGCGGATACGCAGTATTTT. The whole variable domain, filled in from reference TRBV30 and TRBJ2-3, reads SQTIHQWPATLVQPVGSPLSLECTVEGTSNPNLYWYRQAAGRGLQLLFYSVGIGQISSEVPQNLSASRPQDRQFILSSKKLLLSDSGFYLCAWSAAGADTQYFGPGTRLTVL.

This sequence joins TRBV12-3 or TRBV12-4 and TRBJ1-6, with D perhaps TRBD1 (5 bases). The V end lost 1 base, the J end lost 10 bases, and 14 bases lay between the germline ends. This CDR3 has 15 residues. The CDR3 protein is CASSLVLEGLSPLHF. CDR3 nucleotide sequence: TGTGCCAGCAGTTTAGTGTTGGAGGGGTTGTCACCCCTCCACTTT.